This T cell receptor (beta chain) was recorded in a study of spatial heterogeneity in lung cancer. Study as a whole: Counts of TCR transcripts in tumor regions correlated strongly with a matched bulk RNA-seq T cell module score.

This clonotype was seen at least ten times. The target antigen is unknown. Time point of the sample: sample taken at primary tumor resection. The donors, 72 patients with untreated early-stage non-small cell lung cancer, provided the samples. Unsorted whole RNA of tumor, nontumor lung or frozen PBMC was sequenced. General study results and limits: Expanded alpha and beta TCR counts within tumors tracked tumor mutation counts.

The CDR3 extends over 16 amino acids. The J segment lost 4 bases and the V segment lost 5 bases, leaving 11 bases of the junction unmatched. Germline lookup yields CDR1 MNHEY and CDR2 SVGAGI. TCR cDNA molecules each carried a unique molecular identifier. TCRdb reprocessed the 5' RACE reads via MiXCR and lists one record per CDR3 protein. The sample holds 15,000 to 20,000 distinct CDR3 sequences; around 7% are singletons and the top ten take 20% to 25%. V gene TRBV6-5 combines with J gene TRBJ1-1, with 9 bases matching TRBD1. This material consisted of lung tumor tissue, taken at surgery. This sequence was found in a female donor with early-stage non-small cell lung cancer. In nucleotides, the CDR3 is TGTGCCAGCAGTACCAGAGGGACAGGGATGACCACTGAAGCTTTCTTT. Its translation is CASSTRGTGMTTEAFF.